The present entry profiles one T cell receptor beta chain with its context. This sample stems from a study of blood T cell repertoires in COVID-19. V gave up 4 bases and J gave up 4 bases; unmatched junction bases: 6. The CDR3 extends over 14 amino acids. Germline V gene lookup returns CDR1 MDHEN and CDR2 SYDVKM. Here immunoSEQ multiplex PCR was the method, and the copy in TCRdb shows in-frame clones only, minus some. Altogether some 38,000 clones are present, approximately 69% being singletons, with the ten largest covering roughly a tenth. The TCR originated in a man in his 70s with COVID-19, enrolled during active disease. The V call is TRBV28, the J call TRBJ1-2; 7 positions agree with TRBD1. The sequenced material came from peripheral blood. CDR3 residues: CASSSGTATYGYTF. The CDR3 DNA reads TGTGCCAGCAGTTCCGGGACAGCGACCTATGGCTACACCTTC.